What follows are 11 T cell receptor beta chains derived from one specimen sequenced in a study of shared clonotypes between healthy human individuals. The method was immunoSEQ multiplex PCR; TCRdb's version includes in-frame clones alone and lacks a portion of them. The table has some 1,600,000 clones, around 98% seen once. Sequenced: naive CD4+ T cells sorted from blood. The subset here: CD45RA+ positively selected. The receptors shown here come from a man aged 25-45 years in good health.

The chain links TRBV7-2 to TRBJ2-5; D perhaps matches TRBD2 (7 bases). Germline assignment: CDR1 SGHTA and CDR2 FQGNSA. V lost 5 bases, J lost 6 bases, and 16 bases lay in between. The CDR3 has 14 residues. The CDR3 sequence: CASSRGAGEKTQYF. The CDR3 bases are TGTGCCAGCAGCCGGGGGGCAGGGGAGAAGACCCAGTACTTC.

The rearrangement links TRBV19 to TRBJ1-1, with 7 bases that match TRBD1. The CDR3 is 16 residues long. Germline V gene sequence: CDR1 LNHDA, CDR2 SQIVND (reference sequence). The V segment lost 11 bases and the J segment 1 base; nucleotides outside the gene matches: 16. This CDR3 reads CAAAAQGTLRNTEAFF. The CDR3 DNA reads TGTGCCGCGGCGGCACAGGGGACACTTAGGAACACTGAAGCTTTCTTT.

This chain links TRBV4-3 with TRBJ2-1; possible D gene TRBD2, 6 bases. This CDR3 spans 16 amino acids. Trimming shortened V by 0 bases and J by 5 bases, and 14 bases separated the two germline ends. Germline lookup yields CDR1 LGHNA and CDR2 YSLEER. The CDR3 sequence: CASSQDIPGVNNEQFF. The CDR3 coding sequence is TGCGCCAGCAGCCAAGATATCCCGGGGGTGAACAATGAGCAGTTCTTC.

CDR3 protein: CASSIGGAPRSEQYF. Written as DNA, the CDR3 is TGTGCCAGTAGTATAGGAGGGGCCCCCAGGTCCGAGCAGTACTTC. The chain uses TRBV19 and TRBJ2-7, with D possibly being TRBD1 or TRBD2 (5 bases each). Deletions cut 1 base from V and 6 bases from J, with 16 bases between. This CDR3 is 15 amino acids long. Germline-derived CDR1 and CDR2 are LNHDA and SQIVND (reference sequence).

The genes are TRBV14 and TRBJ2-3; 10 bases are shared with TRBD2. Germline trimming cut 1 base from V and 0 bases from J; bases unmatched to any gene: 16. CDR1 and CDR2 (germline): SGHDN, FVKESK. This CDR3 is 21 amino acids long. The DNA for the CDR3 is TGTGCCAGCAGCCAAGTCTGGCTAGCGGGAGAATGGTCCTCAAGCACAGATACGCAGTATTTT. It is translated as CASSQVWLAGEWSSSTDTQYF.

V is TRBV6-4 and J is TRBJ2-3; D unclear. Trimming cost V 0 bases and J 5 bases, with 6 bases left between them. In germline, CDR1 is MRHNA, CDR2 SNTAGT. The CDR3 spans 13 residues. DNA for the CDR3: TGTGCCAGCAGTGACTCGCATGGAGATACGCAGTATTTT. Protein: CASSDSHGDTQYF.

This rearrangement joins TRBV5-1 to TRBJ2-2; D is unclear. The germline V gene encodes CDR1 SGHRS and CDR2 YFSETQ. The CDR3 sequence is 15 residues long. Trimming took 0 bases from V and 5 from J, leaving 11 bases between them. CDR3 DNA: TGCGCCAGCAGCTTGGGTGGGCCAGAAACCGGGGAGCTGTTTTTT. Translated: CASSLGGPETGELFF.

The chain links TRBV27 to TRBJ1-2; TRBD1 matches at 7 bases. Trimming at V came to 5 bases and at J to 5 bases, leaving 5 bases not matched to a gene. There are 13 residues in the CDR3. Germline CDR1 and CDR2: MNHEY and SMNVEV (reference sequence). DNA of the CDR3: TGTGCCAGCAGTCGACCAGGGGGTTATGGCTACACCTTC. Protein product: CASSRPGGYGYTF.

This clone was observed once. V and J are TRBV7-9 and TRBJ2-5; D remains unclear. Germline loops: CDR1 SEHNR, CDR2 FQNEAQ (reference sequence). The CDR3 is 14 residues long. The CDR3 protein is CAEDDKNNQETQYF. CDR3 DNA: TGTGCAGAAGATGACAAAAATAATCAAGAGACCCAGTACTTC. The full variable domain, its missing parts supplied by reference TRBV7-9 and TRBJ2-5, is DTGVSQNPRHKITKRGQNVTFRCDPISEHNRLYWYRQTLGQGPEFLTYFQNEAQLEKSRLLSDRFSAERPKGSFSTLEIQRTEQGDSAMYLCAEDDKNNQETQYFGPGTRLLVL.

As concerns this clone: Other DNA sequences in the same sample also yield this CDR3. The rearrangement joins TRBV29-1 to TRBJ2-7, with a weak D call TRBD1 (6 bases). Germline-derived CDR1 and CDR2 are SQVTM and ANQGSEA. The CDR3 contains 13 residues. Between the trimmed V and J ends, which lost 3 bases and 2 bases, there was a span of 11 bases. Written as DNA, the CDR3 is TGCAGCGTTGATGGGCCAGGGGCCTACGAGCAGTACTTC. Translation gives CSVDGPGAYEQYF.

CDR3 coding DNA: TGCGCCAGCAGTCTCGGGACTCTCGCGAACACCGGGGAGCTGTTTTTT. Its protein is CASSLGTLANTGELFF. V usage is TRBV5-1 and J usage is TRBJ2-2, with D possibly matching TRBD2 (6 bases). CDR1 SGHRS and CDR2 YFSETQ come from the germline V gene. The CDR3 contains 16 residues. V dropped 5 bases and J dropped 0 bases, with 14 bases sitting between them. The whole variable domain, filled in from reference TRBV5-1 and TRBJ2-2, reads KAGVTQTPRYLIKTRGQQVTLSCSPISGHRSVSWYQQTPGQGLQFLFEYFSETQRNKGNFPGRFSGRQFSNSRSEMNVSTLELGDSALYLCASSLGTLANTGELFFGEGSRLTVL.